These 10 T cell receptor beta chains share one sample of origin, sequenced in a study of blood T cells in healthy people across ages. Combining a sample-barcoded 5' primer with a J-beta primer mix, a second PCR ran for roughly 6 to 11 cycles. Using its own MiXCR run on the 5' RACE reads, TCRdb lists one record per CDR3 protein. This sample has about 670,000 distinct CDR3 sequences, with 40% to 50% found just once. The sequenced sample consisted of blood. The receptors derive from a man older than 75 in good health.

This chain joins TRBV20-1 and TRBJ2-7, with D tentatively TRBD1 (6 bases). CDR3 length equals 13 residues. Trimming took off 6 bases at V and 4 bases at J, with 16 bases between the two ends. CDR1 and CDR2 (germline): DFQATT, SNEGSKA (reference sequence). In nucleotides, the CDR3 is TGCAGTGCCCAGCCGGGACACCTATACGAGCAGTACTTC. This encodes CSAQPGHLYEQYF.

V gene TRBV7-2 combines with J gene TRBJ1-6, with 7 bases lining up with TRBD1. V lost 5 bases to trimming and J lost 7 bases; unmatched junction nucleotides: 8. The CDR3 is 15 amino acids. Germline assignment: CDR1 SGHTA and CDR2 FQGNSA. The DNA for the CDR3 is TGTGCCAGCAGCCTACGACAGGGTCGGAATTCACCCCTCCACTTT. It translates to CASSLRQGRNSPLHF.

This clonotype has at least ten counts. V is TRBV12-3 or TRBV12-4 and J is TRBJ2-2, with D perhaps given as TRBD1 or TRBD2 (5 bases each). The CDR3 consists of 14 residues. V was pared by 5 bases and J by 6 bases, with 13 bases between. DNA for the CDR3: TGTGCCAGCAGTCCAAGAGGGGTGGCCGGGGAGCTGTTTTTT. It is translated as CASSPRGVAGELFF.

V gene TRBV5-1 combines with J gene TRBJ2-1; D remains unclear. CDR1 is SGHRS, CDR2 YFSETQ, per germline. The CDR3 runs 15 residues. V lost 1 base, J lost 2 bases, and 10 bases lay in between. CDR3 sequence (DNA): TGCGCCAGCAGCTTGCTTAGGGTTACCTACAATGAGCAGTTCTTC. Protein sequence: CASSLLRVTYNEQFF. The full variable domain, completed using reference TRBV5-1 and TRBJ2-1, is KAGVTQTPRYLIKTRGQQVTLSCSPISGHRSVSWYQQTPGQGLQFLFEYFSETQRNKGNFPGRFSGRQFSNSRSEMNVSTLELGDSALYLCASSLLRVTYNEQFFGPGTRLTVL.

This clonotype was observed a few times. The genes are TRBV9 and TRBJ2-3; possibly TRBD2 for D (5 bases). The CDR3 spans 14 residues. V was cut by 1 base and J by 1 base, with 7 bases left in between. The germline CDR1 and CDR2 sequences are SGDLS and YYNGEE. Here the CDR3 reads CASSVSSGTDTQYF. The DNA for the CDR3 is TGTGCCAGCAGCGTAAGTAGCGGCACAGATACGCAGTATTTT.

This clonotype was recorded a few times. The genes are TRBV6-1 and TRBJ2-1; 10 bases match TRBD1. The end of the DNA is better explained by TRBJ2-7, so the J call may be wrong. CDR3 length: 19 amino acids. Germline V gene sequence: CDR1 MNHNS, CDR2 SASEGT. CDR3 nucleotide sequence: TGTGCCAGCAGTGACCCCGGGACAGGGGCTTTCAGCTCCTACAATGAGCAGTACTTC. Its protein product is CASSDPGTGAFSSYNEQYF.

The V and J genes are TRBV4-3 and TRBJ2-7; D is undetermined. CDR3 size: 15 residues. V was trimmed by 0 bases and J by 2 bases, leaving 11 bases between them. Per germline, CDR1 LGHNA and CDR2 YSLEER. DNA for the CDR3: TGCGCCAGCAGCCAAGATGGGTCAGCTACCTACGAGCAGTACTTC. Its protein product is CASSQDGSATYEQYF.

The chain is built from TRBV6-5 and TRBJ1-2, with TRBD1 as a possible D gene (5 bases). The CDR3 runs to 14 residues. CDR1 is MNHEY, CDR2 SVGAGI, per germline. V lost 6 bases to trimming and J lost 5 bases, with 16 bases between them. CDR3 in amino acids: CASRPDRRAYGYTF. As DNA, the CDR3 is TGTGCCAGCAGGCCCGACAGACGAGCATATGGCTACACCTTC.

This clonotype was seen only a few times. The chain recombines TRBV20-1 with TRBJ2-2, with 10 bases that match TRBD1. The junction had 4 bases not matched to a gene; V was cut back by 0 bases and J by 3 bases. The CDR3 extends over 16 amino acids. CDR1 DFQATT and CDR2 SNEGSKA come from the germline V gene (reference sequence). CDR3 protein: CSARDLGQGYTGELFF. The CDR3 nucleotides are TGCAGTGCTAGAGATTTGGGACAGGGGTACACCGGGGAGCTGTTTTTT.

This sequence joins TRBV6-1 and TRBJ2-6, with D maybe TRBD1 (6 bases). Trimming took 8 bases from V and 13 from J, leaving 15 bases between them. This CDR3 comprises 12 residues. Germline V lookup: CDR1 MNHNS, CDR2 SASEGT. The DNA for the CDR3 is TGTGCCAGCGCCGTGGGGGCCGGAGTCCTGACTTTC. Translated, it gives CASAVGAGVLTF.